This T cell receptor (beta chain) was found in a study of shared T cell receptors in the human thymus. This table comes from immunoSEQ multiplex PCR, and its TCRdb copy is limited to in-frame clones, with some not included. The sample comprises hundreds of thousands of clones, roughly 90% of which are singletons, and approximately 0.011% rests with the top ten. Trimming took off 3 bases at V and 0 bases at J, with 26 bases between the two ends. CDR3 length: 21 residues. The germline gives CDR1 KGHSH, CDR2 LQKENI. These same records also appear under a second study, on human thymus T cells.

The chain is built from TRBV18 and TRBJ2-2, with a weak D call TRBD1 (7 bases). The origin of this receptor is a boy under three years old with a congenital heart defect. Sequencing was done on a sample of thymocytes. CDR3 in amino acids: CASSPHAGQLITPANTGELFF. The CDR3 coding sequence is TGTGCCAGCTCACCTCACGCGGGACAGCTAATTACACCCGCGAACACCGGGGAGCTGTTTTTT.